Included here is one TCR beta chain sequence, with context. Its cognate antigen is unknown. The sample belongs to a study of T cell responses to AZD1222 COVID-19 vaccine. Sequenced by immunoSEQ multiplex PCR; TCRdb stores in-frame clones only, minus some. The table lists 150,000 to 200,000 clones, roughly 88% of them singletons, with roughly 11% in the top ten. Study-level results: Clonal diversity may have been underestimated in mostly white British donors. Unmutated variant regions are reportedly targeted by nearly half of spike-specific TCRs. Only six individuals given AZD1222 were seropositive at baseline. Spike-wide vaccine-associated CD4 TCRs dominated at 160-218 and 743-854.

The clonotype was recovered from an adult who received the AZD1222 COVID-19 vaccine. The sequences come from peripheral blood, collected 28 days after the second AZD1222 dose.

DNA for the CDR3: TGTGCCAGTAGTATAGGGACTTCCTATGGCTACACCTTC. It yields the protein CASSIGTSYGYTF. This chain connects TRBV19 to TRBJ1-2; D is unresolved. Trimming removed 1 base at V and 4 bases at J, with 7 bases between. Germline V gene lookup returns CDR1 LNHDA and CDR2 SQIVND (reference sequence). CDR3 length equals 13 residues. The variable domain in full, completed from reference TRBV19 and TRBJ1-2, reads DGGITQSPKYLFRKEGQNVTLSCEQNLNHDAMYWYRQDPGQGLRLIYYSQIVNDFQKGDIAEGYSVSREKKESFPLTVTSAQKNPTAFYLCASSIGTSYGYTFGSGTRLTVV.